This T cell receptor beta chain was obtained from a study of cytomegalovirus exposure and HLA in healthy donors. Vbeta (60) and Jbeta (13) primers were used in the PCR. Using immunoSEQ multiplex PCR, the repertoire was profiled, and TCRdb retains in-frame clones only, with some absent. The table shows roughly 100,000 clones, with 60% to 75% occurring only once. This TCR was sampled from a man aged 35 to 55 in good health and CMV-seropositive. The sequenced sample consisted of PBMCs.

The CDR3 spells CASSEGAGEGETQYF. CDR3 DNA sequence: TGTGCCAGCAGCGAAGGGGCGGGGGAAGGAGAGACCCAGTACTTC. The gene calls are TRBV9 and TRBJ2-5; 7 bases line up with TRBD2. The J segment lost 4 bases and the V segment lost 3 bases, leaving 9 bases of the junction unmatched. The CDR3 extends over 15 amino acids. Germline V gene lookup returns CDR1 SGDLS and CDR2 YYNGEE.